The 27 T cell receptor beta chains in this list originate from one sample, sequenced in a study of blood T cell repertoires in COVID-19 (dated by TCRdb to 2020 to 2021). The library came from the immunoSEQ multiplex PCR assay. The immuneACCESS repertoire file appears here via TCRdb, limited to in-frame rearrangements. These files lack a portion of the clones; in checked studies, under half of the deficit traces to unresolved V genes, and the cause of the others is not known. The sample records about 190,000 clones, more than 65% of which are singletons. The ten largest clones represent 17% of the sample. Input material: PBMCs or T cells enriched from blood (not recorded which). Source of these receptors: a woman aged 45 to 65 with acute COVID-19.

This rearrangement joins TRBV7-2 to TRBJ2-2, with D perhaps matching TRBD2 (6 bases). There are 14 residues in the CDR3. The V end lost 4 bases, the J end lost 6 bases, and 12 bases lay between the germline ends. CDR1 is SGHTA, CDR2 FQGNSA, per germline. This CDR3 reads CASSWLEGPGELFF. The CDR3 DNA is TGTGCCAGCAGCTGGTTGGAGGGGCCCGGGGAGCTGTTTTTT.

The gene calls are TRBV27 and TRBJ1-2; a possible D gene is TRBD1 (5 bases). The CDR3 sequence is 11 residues long. The germline V gene encodes CDR1 MNHEY and CDR2 SMNVEV (reference sequence). Between the trimmed V and J ends, which lost 11 bases and 2 bases, there was a span of 9 bases. CDR3 loop: CACRGNYGYTF. The CDR3 DNA is TGTGCCTGCCGGGGGAACTATGGCTACACCTTC.

The V gene is TRBV7-6, the J gene TRBJ2-4, with 12 nucleotides matching TRBD1. After removal of 1 base from V and 3 bases from J, the junction contained 7 bases not matched to a gene. The CDR3 is 18 residues long. In germline, CDR1 is SGHVS, CDR2 FNYEAQ. This chain's CDR3 is CASSLEGGQGAGKNIQYF. The DNA of the CDR3 is TGTGCCAGCAGCTTAGAAGGGGGACAGGGGGCTGGCAAAAACATTCAGTACTTC. The entire variable domain, with the rest obtained from reference TRBV7-6 and TRBJ2-4, is as follows: GAGVSQSPRYKVTKRGQDVALRCDPISGHVSLYWYRQALGQGPEFLTYFNYEAQQDKSGLPNDRFSAERPEGSISTLTIQRTEQRDSAMYRCASSLEGGQGAGKNIQYFGAGTRLSVL.

As concerns this clone: The same CDR3 arises from other DNA sequences in this sample as well. V usage is TRBV21-1 and J usage is TRBJ1-3; the tabulated D call, TRBD1, remains unverified against the DNA. TRBV21-1 counts as a pseudogene. There are 15 residues in the CDR3. CDR3 nucleotides: TGCGCCAGCAGCAATGCGGGACAGGGTAGAAACACCATATATTTT. Translated: CASSNAGQGRNTIYF.

J is TRBJ2-3 and V is TRBV28, with 8 bases matching TRBD2. Germline V gives CDR1 MDHEN, CDR2 SYDVKM. The CDR3 runs to 16 residues. The ends lost 7 bases at V and 3 bases at J; junction bases unmatched: 12. CDR3 nucleotide sequence: TGTGCCAGCACTGCCCCTAAGCGGGGGTTTACAGATACGCAGTATTTT. Translated, it gives CASTAPKRGFTDTQYF.

V and J are TRBV20-1 and TRBJ1-1; D may be TRBD1 (5 bases). This CDR3 has 11 residues. Germline CDR1 is DFQATT and CDR2 is SNEGSKA (reference sequence). The V end was cut by 6 bases, the J end by 7 bases, with 12 bases between. This CDR3 reads CSAPRRGEAFF. DNA of the CDR3: TGCAGTGCCCCGAGGAGGGGTGAAGCTTTCTTT.

This sequence joins TRBV18 and TRBJ1-1; the match to TRBD1 covers 7 bases. V lost 3 bases to trimming and J lost 3 bases; unmatched junction nucleotides: 10. Germline assignment: CDR1 KGHSH and CDR2 LQKENI. CDR3 length: 16 amino acids. The CDR3 nucleotides are TGTGCCAGCTCACCCGATTCGACAGGGACCTACACTGAAGCTTTCTTT. This encodes CASSPDSTGTYTEAFF.

This clone was seen a few times. The rearrangement uses TRBV29-1 and TRBJ2-1; 13 bases match TRBD2. Germline assignment: CDR1 SQVTM and CDR2 ANQGSEA. The V segment lost 7 bases and the J segment 7 bases; nucleotides outside the gene matches: 7. This CDR3 region has 14 residues. The CDR3 DNA follows: TGCAGCGCTGGGACTAGCGGGGCTCAAAATGAGCAGTTCTTC. This sequence encodes CSAGTSGAQNEQFF.

This clone was seen only a few times. This chain joins TRBV6-1 and TRBJ1-2, with 7 bases aligning to TRBD1. In germline, CDR1 is MNHNS, CDR2 SASEGT. The junction had 9 bases not matched to a gene; V was cut back by 3 bases and J by 8 bases. This CDR3 contains 14 residues. The CDR3: CASSDDRALKGYTF. CDR3 in DNA: TGTGCCAGCAGTGACGACAGGGCCTTAAAGGGCTACACCTTC.

The chain couples TRBV7-2 to TRBJ2-3, with TRBD2 matching 11 bases. Trimming removed 5 bases from V and 5 bases from J; junction bases left unmatched: 12. This CDR3 region has 17 residues. Germline loops: CDR1 SGHTA, CDR2 FQGNSA. The DNA of the CDR3 is TGTGCCAGCAGCCTAAGCCGGATAGCGGGGGGGGGAGATACGCAGTATTTT. Its translation is CASSLSRIAGGGDTQYF.

The chain is built from TRBV3-1 (or the pseudogene TRBV3-2) and TRBJ1-2; D is perhaps TRBD1 (6 bases). The germline V gene encodes CDR1 LGHDT and CDR2 YNNKEL (reference sequence). This CDR3 has 14 residues. Trimming stripped 4 bases from V and 8 bases from J, with 17 bases between. DNA for the CDR3: TGTGCCAGCAGCCTCGGGATATCAGGGGACGGCTACACCTTC. Encoded protein: CASSLGISGDGYTF.

This clone was recorded at least ten times. J is TRBJ2-5 and V is TRBV7-8; D perhaps matches TRBD2 (5 bases). Germline V gene sequence: CDR1 SGHVS, CDR2 FQNEAQ. The V end lost 0 bases, the J end lost 3 bases, and 11 bases lay between the germline ends. The CDR3 loop spans 15 amino acids. This CDR3 reads CASSLARRAEETQYF. DNA for the CDR3: TGTGCCAGCAGCTTAGCGCGGCGGGCTGAAGAGACCCAGTACTTC.

V is TRBV24-1 and J is TRBJ1-2; no clear D gene. Germline lookup yields CDR1 KGHDR and CDR2 SFDVKD. The CDR3 is 12 amino acids. The V and J ends lost 4 bases and 8 bases respectively, with 10 bases between them. Here the CDR3 reads CATSDRGRGYTF. Here the CDR3 DNA reads TGTGCCACCAGTGACCGAGGGCGAGGCTACACCTTC.

The V gene is TRBV11-3, the J gene TRBJ1-3; TRBD1 might be the D (5 bases). Germline loops: CDR1 SGHNT, CDR2 YENEEA. Deletions cut 5 bases from V and 4 bases from J, with 12 bases between. The CDR3 loop spans 14 amino acids. CDR3 in DNA: TGTGCCAGCAGCCCCGACCACAGGGGAAACACCATATATTTT. Protein product: CASSPDHRGNTIYF.

V is TRBV4-1 and J is TRBJ2-3, with D possibly being TRBD1 (5 bases). V shed 0 bases and J shed 9 bases, with 16 bases lying between them. The CDR3 has 15 residues. The germline V gene encodes CDR1 MGHRA and CDR2 YSYEKL. In nucleotides, the CDR3 is TGCGCCAGCAGCCAAGATAGGGGTTCAGGATTAACGCAGTATTTT. Protein: CASSQDRGSGLTQYF.

The genes are TRBV6-2 or TRBV6-3 and TRBJ1-2; no clear D gene. Germline values: CDR1 MNHEY, CDR2 SVGEGT. There are 14 residues in the CDR3. Trimming cost V 0 bases and J 2 bases, with 7 bases left between them. The CDR3 loop reads CASSYSIGNYGYTF. DNA of the CDR3: TGTGCCAGCAGTTACTCGATCGGGAACTATGGCTACACCTTC.

CDR3 nucleotides: TGTGCCAGCAGCCCCAAAGGGACAGGCCAACAATACACCGGGGAGCTGTTTTTT. Translating gives CASSPKGTGQQYTGELFF. The chain uses TRBV5-6 and TRBJ2-2, with 8 bases aligning to TRBD1. Germline-derived CDR1 and CDR2 are SGHDT and YYEEEE. CDR3 length: 18 amino acids. After removal of 4 bases from V and 3 bases from J, the junction contained 14 bases not matched to a gene.

The chain carries TRBV2 and TRBJ1-5, with a tentative D call TRBD1 (5 bases). Deletions cut 7 bases from V and 4 bases from J, with 11 bases between. CDR1 is SNHLY, CDR2 FYNNEI, per germline. The CDR3 length is 13 residues. CDR3 amino acids: CASTGDWNQPQHF. DNA for the CDR3: TGTGCCAGCACGGGGGACTGGAATCAGCCCCAGCATTTT.

In this sample, this clone turned up many times. The chain links TRBV28 to TRBJ1-5; D possibly corresponds to TRBD1 (6 bases). Trimming shortened V by 2 bases and J by 1 base, and 6 bases separated the two germline ends. This CDR3 has 14 residues. Germline V gives CDR1 MDHEN, CDR2 SYDVKM. CDR3 sequence: CASSLTGSNQPQHF. CDR3 nucleotide sequence: TGTGCCAGCAGTTTAACAGGGAGCAATCAGCCCCAGCATTTT.

V and J are TRBV6-5 and TRBJ1-5; TRBD1 might be the D (5 bases). Looked up from germline, CDR1 is MNHEY and CDR2 is SVGAGI. This CDR3 region has 13 residues. The ends were cut back, 9 bases at V and 4 bases at J, with 13 bases in the middle. The DNA of the CDR3 is TGTGCCAGTTCTGGGGCAACTAATCAGCCCCAGCATTTT. It translates to CASSGATNQPQHF.

This clone has more than one count but fewer than ten. The J gene is TRBJ1-2, the V gene TRBV7-9, with 7 bases lining up with TRBD1. Trimming cost V 4 bases and J 8 bases; bases outside gene matches: 7. CDR3 length equals 13 residues. CDR1 and CDR2 (germline): SEHNR, FQNEAQ (reference sequence). The chain's CDR3 is CASSSNGQVGYTF. As DNA, the CDR3 is TGTGCCAGCAGCTCCAACGGACAGGTGGGCTACACCTTC.

The chain couples TRBV4-3 to TRBJ1-5; D gene unclear. The CDR3 consists of 15 residues. Germline assignment: CDR1 LGHNA and CDR2 YSLEER. Trimming removed 1 base at V and 9 bases at J, with 16 bases between. The DNA for the CDR3 is TGCGCCAGCAGCCAAGGGAGGCAGGACCCGGGGCCCCAGCATTTT. Residues: CASSQGRQDPGPQHF.

As concerns this clone: The sample carries other DNA sequences with the same CDR3. CDR3 protein: CASSPTLNTEAFF. The CDR3 DNA is TGTGCCAGCAGTCCTACGCTAAACACTGAAGCTTTCTTT. The chain carries TRBV7-9 and TRBJ1-1; no firm D call. The germline V and J ends were trimmed by 6 bases and 2 bases, with 10 bases remaining between them. The CDR3 sequence is 13 residues long. Germline V gene sequence: CDR1 SEHNR, CDR2 FQNEAQ (reference sequence).

In its sample, this clone was seen many times. The gene calls are TRBV28 and TRBJ1-2; 9 positions match TRBD1. Germline trimming cut 5 bases from V and 4 bases from J; bases unmatched to any gene: 11. Germline CDR1 is MDHEN and CDR2 is SYDVKM. This CDR3 is 16 amino acids long. The CDR3 spells CASSPIQGDRAYGYTF. In DNA, the CDR3 is TGTGCCAGCAGTCCCATCCAGGGGGACAGGGCCTATGGCTACACCTTC.

The chain couples TRBV28 to TRBJ2-7; D not certain. Germline V gives CDR1 MDHEN, CDR2 SYDVKM. This CDR3 region has 14 residues. V lost 5 bases and J lost 4, with 15 bases in between. Written as DNA, the CDR3 is TGTGCCAGCAGTCCCAACCTGTTGAGATACGAGCAGTACGTC. Protein product: CASSPNLLRYEQYV.

This chain connects TRBV6-6 to TRBJ2-1; D uncertain. V was clipped by 2 bases and J by 7 bases, with 18 bases between them. CDR1 and CDR2 (germline): MNHNY, SVGAGI (reference sequence). This CDR3 has 16 amino acids. CDR3 in DNA: TGTGCCAGCAGTTACACAGCTACGCCAACCCAAAATGAGCAGTTCTTC. Amino acids: CASSYTATPTQNEQFF.

The V gene is TRBV25-1, the J gene TRBJ2-1, with D hard to call. Germline lookup yields CDR1 MGHDK and CDR2 SYGVNS. The germline V and J ends were trimmed by 4 bases and 8 bases, with 12 bases remaining between them. CDR3 length: 13 residues. CDR3 bases: TGTGCCAGCAGTGTCCAGTATCGGGATGAGCAGTTCTTC. Amino acid sequence: CASSVQYRDEQFF.